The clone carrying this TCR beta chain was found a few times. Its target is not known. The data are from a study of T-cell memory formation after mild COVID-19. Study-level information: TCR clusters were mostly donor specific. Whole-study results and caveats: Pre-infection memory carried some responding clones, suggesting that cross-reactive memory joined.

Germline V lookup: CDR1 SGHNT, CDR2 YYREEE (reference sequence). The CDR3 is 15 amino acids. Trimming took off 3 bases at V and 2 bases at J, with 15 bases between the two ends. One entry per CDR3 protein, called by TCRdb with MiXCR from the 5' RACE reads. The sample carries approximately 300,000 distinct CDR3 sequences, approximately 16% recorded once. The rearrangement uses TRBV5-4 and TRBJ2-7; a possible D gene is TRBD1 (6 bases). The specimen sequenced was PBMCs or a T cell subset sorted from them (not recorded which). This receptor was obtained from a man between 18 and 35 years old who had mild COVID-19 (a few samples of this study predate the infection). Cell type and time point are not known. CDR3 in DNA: TGTGCCAGCAGCTCACTCACAGGGAATCCCTACGAGCAGTACTTC. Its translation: CASSSLTGNPYEQYF.